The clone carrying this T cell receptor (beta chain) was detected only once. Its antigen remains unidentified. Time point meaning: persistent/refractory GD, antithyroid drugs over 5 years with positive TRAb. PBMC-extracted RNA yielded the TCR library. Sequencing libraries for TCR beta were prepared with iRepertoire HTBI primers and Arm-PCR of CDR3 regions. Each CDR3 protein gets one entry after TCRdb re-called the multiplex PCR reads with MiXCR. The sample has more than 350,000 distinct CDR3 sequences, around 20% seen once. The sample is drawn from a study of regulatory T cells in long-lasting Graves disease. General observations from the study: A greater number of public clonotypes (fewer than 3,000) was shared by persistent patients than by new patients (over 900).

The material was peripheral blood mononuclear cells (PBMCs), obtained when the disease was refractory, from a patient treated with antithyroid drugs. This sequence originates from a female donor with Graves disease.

The CDR3 DNA is TGCGCCAGCAGCCAAGAAAGGGGCCGAGCGAGTGAGCAGTACTTC. Residues: CASSQERGRASEQYF. The chain joins TRBV4-1 to TRBJ2-7; tentative D call: TRBD1 (5 bases). Germline CDR1 reads MGHRA; CDR2 reads YSYEKL. Deletions cut 0 bases from V and 7 bases from J, with 16 bases between. CDR3 size: 15 residues.